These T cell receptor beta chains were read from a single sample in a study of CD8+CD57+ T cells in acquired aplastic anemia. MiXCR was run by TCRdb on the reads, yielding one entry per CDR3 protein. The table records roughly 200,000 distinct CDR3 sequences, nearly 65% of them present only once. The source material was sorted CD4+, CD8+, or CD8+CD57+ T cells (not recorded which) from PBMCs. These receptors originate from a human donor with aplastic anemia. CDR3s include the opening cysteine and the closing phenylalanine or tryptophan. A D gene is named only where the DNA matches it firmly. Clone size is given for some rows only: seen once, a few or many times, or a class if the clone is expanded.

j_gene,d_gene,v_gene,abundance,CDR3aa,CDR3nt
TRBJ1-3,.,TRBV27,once,CASTIREGGQRIGNTIYF,TGTGCCAGCACGATACGGGAAGGAGGACAGCGAATCGGAAACACCATATATTTT
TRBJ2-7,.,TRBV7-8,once,CASSLAGGLTTSSYEQYF,TGTGCCAGCAGCTTGGCAGGGGGGCTAACCACCTCCTCCTACGAGCAGTACTTC
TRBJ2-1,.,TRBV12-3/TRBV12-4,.,CASSLTREQFF,TGTGCCAGCAGCCTTACTAGAGAGCAGTTCTTC
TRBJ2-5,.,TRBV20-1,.,CSANRVSQETQYF,TGCAGTGCTAACAGGGTATCCCAAGAGACCCAGTACTTC
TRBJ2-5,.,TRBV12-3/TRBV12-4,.,CASSSYAGQGETQYF,TGTGCCAGCAGTTCTTACGCGGGGCAGGGAGAGACCCAGTACTTC
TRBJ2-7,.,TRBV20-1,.,CSAGIPGGAEQYF,TGCAGTGCTGGGATACCTGGGGGGGCCGAGCAGTACTTC
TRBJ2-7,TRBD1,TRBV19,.,CASSPWTGGHYEQYF,TGTGCCAGTAGTCCGTGGACAGGGGGCCACTACGAGCAGTACTTC
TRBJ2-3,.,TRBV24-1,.,CATSAAGTDTQYF,TGTGCCACCAGTGCGGCAGGGACGGATACGCAGTATTTT
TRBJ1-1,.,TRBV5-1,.,CASSLALGKSTEAFF,TGCGCCAGCAGCTTGGCCTTGGGGAAGAGTACTGAAGCTTTCTTT
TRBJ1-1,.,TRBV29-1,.,CSVLGRREIAFF,TGCAGCGTCTTGGGACGCCGCGAAATCGCTTTCTTT
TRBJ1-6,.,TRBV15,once,CATSRDLPLGTLNSPLHF,TGTGCCACCAGCAGAGATCTCCCCTTGGGGACACTCAATTCACCCCTCCACTTT
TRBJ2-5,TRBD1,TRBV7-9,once,CASSRRDRVSRGTQYF,TGTGCCAGCAGCCGCCGGGACAGGGTATCGCGGGGGACCCAGTACTTC
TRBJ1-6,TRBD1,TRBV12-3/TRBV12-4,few,CASNDREGYGSPLHF,TGTGCCAGCAACGACAGGGAGGGTTACGGTTCACCCCTCCACTTT
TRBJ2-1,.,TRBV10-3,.,CAISVGTVVYNEQFF,TGTGCCATCAGTGTAGGAACGGTCGTCTACAATGAGCAGTTCTTC
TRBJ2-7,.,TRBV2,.,CASSPVALSYEQYF,TGTGCCAGCAGTCCCGTAGCCCTCTCCTACGAGCAGTACTTC
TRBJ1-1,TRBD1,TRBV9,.,CASSITGADTEAFF,TGTGCCAGCAGCATTACAGGGGCGGACACTGAAGCTTTCTTT
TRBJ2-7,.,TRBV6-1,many,CASSEFGSRNEQYF,TGTGCCAGCAGTGAATTTGGCAGCCGAAACGAGCAGTACTTC
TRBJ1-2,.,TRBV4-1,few,CASSLSAERISGYTF,TGCGCCAGCAGCCTCAGCGCCGAGCGTATCTCGGGCTACACCTTC
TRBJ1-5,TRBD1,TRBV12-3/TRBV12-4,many,CASSRTGPDQPQHF,TGTGCCAGCAGTCGGACAGGCCCGGATCAGCCCCAGCATTTT
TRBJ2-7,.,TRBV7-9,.,CASSSRDLGYEQYF,TGTGCCAGCAGCTCCCGGGACTTGGGCTACGAGCAGTACTTC
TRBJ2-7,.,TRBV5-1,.,CASSFQLTGSYEQYF,TGCGCCAGCAGCTTCCAGCTAACAGGCTCCTACGAGCAGTACTTC
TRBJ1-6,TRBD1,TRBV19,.,CASTGTESSPLHF,TGTGCCAGCACCGGGACAGAGAGTTCACCCCTCCACTTT
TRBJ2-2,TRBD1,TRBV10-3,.,CAISGDRDTGELSF,TGTGCCATCAGTGGGGACAGGGACACCGGGGAGCTGTCTTTT
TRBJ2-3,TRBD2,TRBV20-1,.,CSARRGLATTDTQYF,TGCAGTGCGAGAAGAGGACTAGCGACCACAGATACGCAGTATTTT
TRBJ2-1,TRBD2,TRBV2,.,CASVAGGSSYNEQFF,TGTGCCAGCGTTGCGGGGGGGAGCTCCTACAATGAGCAGTTCTTC
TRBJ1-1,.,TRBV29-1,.,CSVDPILARKSTEAFF,TGCAGCGTTGATCCCATTTTGGCGCGCAAGAGCACTGAAGCTTTCTTT
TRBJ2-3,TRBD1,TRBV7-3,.,CASTRTGPDTQYF,TGTGCCAGCACTCGGACAGGGCCAGATACGCAGTATTTT
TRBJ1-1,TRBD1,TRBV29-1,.,CSGGQGFSTEAFF,TGCAGCGGGGGACAGGGATTCAGCACTGAAGCTTTCTTT
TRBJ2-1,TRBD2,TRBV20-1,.,CSAPGLAYNEQFF,TGCAGTGCTCCGGGACTAGCGTACAATGAGCAGTTCTTC
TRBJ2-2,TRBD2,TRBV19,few,CASKTSGDTGELFF,TGTGCCAGCAAAACTAGCGGGGACACCGGGGAGCTGTTTTTT
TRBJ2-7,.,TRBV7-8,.,CASSLVTNEQYF,TGTGCCAGCAGCTTAGTCACCAACGAGCAGTACTTC
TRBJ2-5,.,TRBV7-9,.,CASSLEPSETQYF,TGCGCCAGCAGCTTGGAGCCGTCGGAGACCCAGTACTTC
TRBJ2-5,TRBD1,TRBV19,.,CASSGTAAEQETQYF,TGTGCCAGTAGTGGGACAGCAGCAGAACAAGAGACCCAGTACTTC
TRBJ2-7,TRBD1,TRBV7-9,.,CASSFSQTGDEQYF,TGTGCCAGCAGCTTTAGTCAGACAGGGGACGAGCAGTACTTC
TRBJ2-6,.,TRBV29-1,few,CSVQEKAKAGANVLTF,TGCAGCGTGCAAGAAAAGGCCAAGGCTGGGGCCAACGTCCTGACTTTC
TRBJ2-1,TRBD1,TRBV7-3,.,CASSKDRDHEQFF,TGTGCCAGCAGCAAAGACAGGGACCATGAGCAGTTCTTC
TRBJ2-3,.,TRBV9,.,CASSGSEGGDTQYF,TGTGCCAGCAGCGGCAGCGAAGGGGGAGATACGCAGTATTTT
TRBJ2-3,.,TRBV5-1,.,CASSLWGSTDTQYF,TGCGCCAGCAGCTTGTGGGGGAGCACAGATACGCAGTATTTT
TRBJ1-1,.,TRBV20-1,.,CSARGVTDTEAFF,TGCAGTGCTAGAGGAGTTACTGACACTGAAGCTTTCTTT
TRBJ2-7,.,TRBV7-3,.,CASSSGTQTYEQYF,TGTGCCAGCAGCTCCGGGACGCAGACCTACGAGCAGTACTTC
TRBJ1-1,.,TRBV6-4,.,CASKVSGDTEAFF,TGTGCCAGCAAGGTGTCGGGGGACACTGAAGCTTTCTTT